Sequencing of this TCR beta chain was carried out in a study of T cell clonotyping in hematopoietic cell transplantation. Study outcomes and limitations: Recipient TCR diversity dropped after transplant; expanded clonotypes rose from day 30 to 180. Without cell sorting, CD4 versus CD8 contributions remain unresolved. At the given depth, recipient repertoires were over 97% de novo clonotypes.

CDR3 length equals 10 residues. The V gene lost 2 bases and the J gene lost 9 bases, with 0 bases spanning the gap. Germline lookup yields CDR1 SGHTS and CDR2 YDEGEE. The repertoire was sequenced with immunoSEQ multiplex PCR; TCRdb's copy has only in-frame clones and lacks some. The sample comprises about 69,000 clones, 94% of which are singletons, and roughly 1.7% rests with the top ten. To note about this clone: The target antigen is unknown.

Sequencing was carried out using peripheral blood mononuclear cells. This chain uses TRBV5-8 with TRBJ1-6; D gene ambiguous. The sequence was collected from a middle-aged man in good health. Some clones in this sample may be carry-over from other donors' samples. Here the CDR3 DNA reads TGTGCCAGCAGCTTTTCACCCCTCCACTTT. Amino acids: CASSFSPLHF.